What follows is one TCR beta chain and its context. As yet, its antigen is unknown. Using immunoSEQ multiplex PCR, the repertoire was profiled, and TCRdb retains in-frame clones only, with some absent. Of fewer than 120,000 clones listed, about 93% are singletons. The sample belongs to a study of graft-versus-host responses after intestinal transplantation. Overall study: All of the recipients had induction that used anti-thymocyte globulin, then tacrolimus and steroids for two to three years.

General study points: Peak circulating GvH clone levels were associated with early post-transplant HvG declines. Across patients carrying graft-donor T cell macrochimerism, allografts held high graft-versus-host to host-versus-graft clonal ratios. Present in recipient marrow, GvH clones included some that appeared first in ileum or blood.

The CDR3 spans 14 residues. The germline V gene has CDR1 MNHEY and CDR2 SVGAGI. Between the trimmed V and J ends, which lost 5 bases and 2 bases, there was a span of 10 bases. The chain recombines TRBV6-5 with TRBJ1-5; D not resolved. The sample in question was unstimulated CD8+ T cells sorted from spleen or lymph node cells, obtained before intestinal transplant. The clonotype originates from a human donor who received an intestinal transplant. The CDR3 is CASSPTSGNQPQHF. In DNA form, the CDR3 reads TGTGCCAGCAGTCCCACCTCGGGCAATCAGCCCCAGCATTTT.